This T cell receptor beta chain stems from a study of T cell responses to AZD1222 COVID-19 vaccine. In this sample, this clone turned up once. Some clones are missing from TCRdb's copy, which holds only in-frame ones; the method was immunoSEQ multiplex PCR. The sample lists 45,000 or so clones, 70% to 90% occurring once. The clonotype comes from an adult who received the AZD1222 COVID-19 vaccine. The sequencing here drew on peripheral blood, taken 28 days after the second AZD1222 dose.

This chain's CDR3 is CSASRLAGDQDTQYF. The CDR3 coding sequence is TGCAGTGCTAGTAGACTAGCGGGGGACCAAGATACGCAGTATTTT. This chain joins TRBV20-1 and TRBJ2-3; TRBD2 aligns across 12 bases. The CDR3 loop spans 15 amino acids. V gave up 3 bases and J gave up 5 bases; unmatched junction bases: 6. Per the germline V gene, CDR1 is DFQATT and CDR2 is SNEGSKA (reference sequence).